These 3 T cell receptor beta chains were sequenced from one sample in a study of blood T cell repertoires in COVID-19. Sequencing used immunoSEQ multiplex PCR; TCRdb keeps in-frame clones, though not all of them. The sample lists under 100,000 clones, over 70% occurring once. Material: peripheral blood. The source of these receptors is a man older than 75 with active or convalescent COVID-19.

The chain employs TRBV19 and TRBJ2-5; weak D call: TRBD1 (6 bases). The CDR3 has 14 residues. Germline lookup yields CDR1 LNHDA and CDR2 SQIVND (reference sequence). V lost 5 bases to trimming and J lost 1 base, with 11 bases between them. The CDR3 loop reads CASSQGTAQETQYF. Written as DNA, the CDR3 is TGTGCCAGTAGTCAGGGGACGGCCCAAGAGACCCAGTACTTC.

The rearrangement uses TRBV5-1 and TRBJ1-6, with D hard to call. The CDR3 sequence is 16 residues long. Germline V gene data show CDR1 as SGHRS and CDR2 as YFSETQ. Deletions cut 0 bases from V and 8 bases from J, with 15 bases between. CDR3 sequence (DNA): TGCGCCAGCAGCTTGGGGGGAGCCAGGAGGGATTCACCCCTCCACTTT. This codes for CASSLGGARRDSPLHF.

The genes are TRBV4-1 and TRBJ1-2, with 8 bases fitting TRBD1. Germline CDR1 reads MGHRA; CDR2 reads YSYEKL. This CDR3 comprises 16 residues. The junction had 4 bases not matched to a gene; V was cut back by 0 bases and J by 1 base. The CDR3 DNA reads TGCGCCAGCAGCCAAGATATGGGACAGGATAACTATGGCTACACCTTC. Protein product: CASSQDMGQDNYGYTF.